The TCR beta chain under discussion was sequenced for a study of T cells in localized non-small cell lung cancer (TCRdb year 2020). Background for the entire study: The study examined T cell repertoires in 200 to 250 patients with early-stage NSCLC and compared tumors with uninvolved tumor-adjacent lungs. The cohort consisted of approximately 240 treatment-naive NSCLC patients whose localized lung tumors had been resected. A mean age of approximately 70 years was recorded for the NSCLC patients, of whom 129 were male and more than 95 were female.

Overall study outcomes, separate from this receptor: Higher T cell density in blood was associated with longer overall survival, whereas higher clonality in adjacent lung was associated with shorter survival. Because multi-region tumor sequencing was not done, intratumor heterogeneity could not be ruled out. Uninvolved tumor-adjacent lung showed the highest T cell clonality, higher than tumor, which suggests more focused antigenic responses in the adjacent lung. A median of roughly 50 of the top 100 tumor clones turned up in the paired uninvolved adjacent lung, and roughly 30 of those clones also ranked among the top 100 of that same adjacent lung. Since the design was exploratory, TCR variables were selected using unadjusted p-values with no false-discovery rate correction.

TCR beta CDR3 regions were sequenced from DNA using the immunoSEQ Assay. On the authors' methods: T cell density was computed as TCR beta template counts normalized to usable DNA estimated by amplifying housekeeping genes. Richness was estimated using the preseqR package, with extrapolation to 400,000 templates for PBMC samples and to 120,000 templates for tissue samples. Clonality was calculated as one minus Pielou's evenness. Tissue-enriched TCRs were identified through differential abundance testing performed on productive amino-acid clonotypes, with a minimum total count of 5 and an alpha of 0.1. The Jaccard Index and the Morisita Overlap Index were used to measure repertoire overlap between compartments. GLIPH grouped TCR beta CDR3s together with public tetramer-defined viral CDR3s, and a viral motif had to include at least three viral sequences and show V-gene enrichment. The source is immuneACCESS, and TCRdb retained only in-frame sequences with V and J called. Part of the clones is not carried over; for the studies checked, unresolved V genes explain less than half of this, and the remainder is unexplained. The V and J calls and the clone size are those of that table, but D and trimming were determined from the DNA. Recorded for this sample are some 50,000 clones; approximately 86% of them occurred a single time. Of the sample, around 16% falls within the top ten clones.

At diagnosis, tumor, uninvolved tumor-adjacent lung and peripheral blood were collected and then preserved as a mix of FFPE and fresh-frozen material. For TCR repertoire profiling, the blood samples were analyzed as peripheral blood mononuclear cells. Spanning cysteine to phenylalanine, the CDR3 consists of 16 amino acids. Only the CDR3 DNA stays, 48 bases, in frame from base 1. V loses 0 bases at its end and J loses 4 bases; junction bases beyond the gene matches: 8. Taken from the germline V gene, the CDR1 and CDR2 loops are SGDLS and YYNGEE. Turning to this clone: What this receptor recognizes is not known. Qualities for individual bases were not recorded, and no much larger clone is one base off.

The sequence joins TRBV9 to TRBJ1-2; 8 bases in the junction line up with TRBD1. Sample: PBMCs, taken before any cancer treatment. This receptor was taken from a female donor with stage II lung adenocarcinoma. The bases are TGTGCCAGCAGCGTAGCGGGGACAGGACCTTCCTATGGCTACACCTTC. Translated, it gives CASSVAGTGPSYGYTF.